The 17 T cell receptor beta chains reported below all come from one sample, sequenced in a study of blood T cell repertoires in COVID-19. Clones were read by immunoSEQ multiplex PCR, and TCRdb kept only the in-frame ones, dropping some. The sample includes almost 70,000 clones, around 89% of them seen just once. The source material was peripheral blood. The source of these receptors is a woman aged 70-85 years with acute or convalescent COVID-19.

This clone was counted between two and nine times. The V gene is TRBV30, the J gene TRBJ1-4; unclear D gene. Trimming took off 1 base at V and 4 bases at J, with 7 bases between the two ends. In germline, CDR1 is GTSNPN, CDR2 SVGIG (reference sequence). This CDR3 has 13 residues. The CDR3 reads CAWSAADNEKLFF. The CDR3 bases are TGTGCCTGGAGTGCAGCGGATAATGAAAAACTGTTTTTT.

The V gene is TRBV28, the J gene TRBJ2-7; D gene uncertain. CDR3 length equals 13 residues. V lost 4 bases to trimming and J lost 0 bases, with 7 bases between them. Germline CDR1 and CDR2: MDHEN and SYDVKM. CDR3 in DNA: TGTGCCAGCAGTTCCACACCCTCCTACGAGCAGTACTTC. Protein product: CASSSTPSYEQYF.

The chain links TRBV19 to TRBJ2-2; a possible D gene is TRBD1 (5 bases). The CDR3 covers 14 residues. The germline V gene has CDR1 LNHDA and CDR2 SQIVND (reference sequence). Trimming left V 10 bases short and J 6 bases short, with 18 bases between. The CDR3 DNA is TGTGCCACCTCCTCTCGTCAGGGCCCCGGGGAGCTGTTTTTT. It yields the protein CATSSRQGPGELFF. The whole variable domain, filled in from reference TRBV19 and TRBJ2-2, reads DGGITQSPKYLFRKEGQNVTLSCEQNLNHDAMYWYRQDPGQGLRLIYYSQIVNDFQKGDIAEGYSVSREKKESFPLTVTSAQKNPTAFYLCATSSRQGPGELFFGEGSRLTVL.

This chain connects TRBV18 to TRBJ1-2; 7 nucleotides line up with TRBD1. With V trimmed by 1 base and J by 2 bases, 4 bases remained unmatched. This CDR3 contains 15 residues. Germline assignment: CDR1 KGHSH and CDR2 LQKENI. Here the CDR3 reads CASSPRTGANYGYTF. CDR3 in DNA: TGTGCCAGCTCACCACGAACAGGGGCCAACTATGGCTACACCTTC.

The chain joins TRBV19 to TRBJ1-4; D perhaps matches TRBD1 (6 bases). V lost 10 bases and J lost 6, with 15 bases in between. The CDR3 runs 13 residues. Per the germline V gene, CDR1 is LNHDA and CDR2 is SQIVND (reference sequence). CDR3 residues: CATTQGTDEKLFF. CDR3 nucleotide sequence: TGTGCCACAACACAGGGCACGGATGAAAAACTGTTTTTT.

The chain uses TRBV18 and TRBJ1-2; 7 bases match TRBD1. The CDR3 is made up of 13 amino acids. With V trimmed by 3 bases and J by 6 bases, 4 bases remained unmatched. Germline loops: CDR1 KGHSH, CDR2 LQKENI. CDR3 in amino acids: CASSPDRIHGYTF. DNA of the CDR3: TGTGCCAGCTCACCGGACAGGATACATGGCTACACCTTC.

The CDR3 reads CASSLFTDNEKLFF. Written as DNA, the CDR3 is TGTGCCAGCAGCTTGTTCACAGATAATGAAAAACTGTTTTTT. V usage is TRBV5-5 and J usage is TRBJ1-4; unclear D gene. The V gene lost 1 base and the J gene lost 4 bases, with 8 bases spanning the gap. The germline V gene has CDR1 SGHKS and CDR2 YYEKEE (reference sequence). This CDR3 is 14 amino acids long.

The chain links TRBV30 to TRBJ2-7, with 14 bases aligning to TRBD2. Germline lookup yields CDR1 GTSNPN and CDR2 SVGIG (reference sequence). The trim removed 4 bases at V and 7 bases at J, leaving 9 bases unmatched. This CDR3 is built from 15 residues. CDR3 nucleotide sequence: TGTGCCTGGAAAAGCCGACTAGCGGGAGGGGAAGAGCAGTACTTC. Residues: CAWKSRLAGGEEQYF.

This clone was counted between two and nine times. The rearrangement links TRBV6-6 to TRBJ1-2, with a tentative D call TRBD1 (5 bases). V was clipped by 2 bases and J by 0 bases, with 13 bases between them. The CDR3 sequence is 16 residues long. Germline V CDR1 and CDR2: MNHNY, SVGAGI (reference sequence). The CDR3 region is CASSYSLTAANYGYTF. CDR3 nucleotides: TGTGCCAGCAGTTACAGTCTGACAGCAGCTAACTATGGCTACACCTTC.

The chain employs TRBV4-1 and TRBJ2-3; TRBD2 might be the D (6 bases). Germline CDR1 MGHRA, CDR2 YSYEKL. The CDR3 consists of 14 residues. The ends were cut back, 0 bases at V and 11 bases at J, with 15 bases in the middle. The DNA for the CDR3 is TGCGCCAGCAGCCAAGATAAGGGGACTTTGAGGCAGTATTTT. Its translation is CASSQDKGTLRQYF.

This rearrangement joins TRBV27 to TRBJ1-1; D gene uncertain. Germline-derived CDR1 and CDR2 are MNHEY and SMNVEV (reference sequence). Deletions cut 2 bases from V and 5 bases from J, with 9 bases between. The CDR3 runs to 13 residues. This CDR3 is CASSLTGRTEAFF. CDR3 nucleotides: TGTGCCAGCAGTTTAACGGGGAGGACTGAAGCTTTCTTT.

The J gene is TRBJ1-5, the V gene TRBV20-1; D ambiguous. Looked up from germline, CDR1 is DFQATT and CDR2 is SNEGSKA (reference sequence). The CDR3 runs to 10 residues. The CDR3 DNA reads as TGCTCCCTGAGGCATCAGCCCCAGCATTTT. Translating it yields CSLRHQPQHF.

V and J are TRBV6-1 and TRBJ1-2, with 8 bases that match TRBD1. The CDR3 sequence is 20 residues long. The trim removed 1 base at V and 5 bases at J, leaving 21 bases unmatched. From germline, CDR1 is MNHNS and CDR2 SASEGT. CDR3 in DNA: TGTGCCAGCAGTGAAGACCCCCTGCTACCTGAACAGGGGGTAGAGTATGGCTACACCTTC. It codes for CASSEDPLLPEQGVEYGYTF.

The CDR3 loop is CASSIMTLNNQPQHF. In DNA, the CDR3 is TGTGCCAGTAGTATTATGACACTGAACAATCAGCCCCAGCATTTT. The chain links TRBV19 to TRBJ1-5; D unresolved. The CDR3 is 15 amino acids. The V end lost 3 bases, the J end lost 3 bases, and 12 bases lay between the germline ends. Germline CDR1 LNHDA, CDR2 SQIVND (reference sequence). The whole variable domain, remainder taken from reference TRBV19 and TRBJ1-5, is DGGITQSPKYLFRKEGQNVTLSCEQNLNHDAMYWYRQDPGQGLRLIYYSQIVNDFQKGDIAEGYSVSREKKESFPLTVTSAQKNPTAFYLCASSIMTLNNQPQHFGDGTRLSIL.

This chain joins TRBV3-1 (or the pseudogene TRBV3-2) and TRBJ2-7, with a possible D match to TRBD2 (6 bases). CDR1 and CDR2 from the germline V gene are LGHDT and YNNKEL (reference sequence). The CDR3 length is 14 residues. Trimming removed 2 bases from V and 3 bases from J, with 11 bases in between. CDR3 residues: CASSQTGTFYEQYF. CDR3 bases: TGTGCCAGCAGCCAAACCGGGACTTTCTACGAGCAGTACTTC.

Only one count was recorded for this clone. The chain employs TRBV7-9 and TRBJ2-1; D may be TRBD2 (6 bases). V shed 4 bases and J shed 8 bases, with 9 bases lying between them. This CDR3 has 12 amino acids. Germline CDR1 reads SEHNR; CDR2 reads FQNEAQ (reference sequence). The CDR3 is CASSSQRDEQFF. DNA of the CDR3: TGTGCCAGCAGCTCTCAGCGGGATGAGCAGTTCTTC.

The chain employs TRBV28 and TRBJ1-5, with D possibly matching TRBD1 (5 bases). This CDR3 comprises 16 residues. CDR1 is MDHEN and CDR2 is SYDVKM in the germline V gene. V shed 0 bases and J shed 6 bases, with 15 bases lying between them. This CDR3 is CASSLWAAGGSQPQHF. CDR3 coding DNA: TGTGCCAGCAGTTTATGGGCCGCGGGGGGGAGTCAGCCCCAGCATTTT.